The T cell receptor beta chain under discussion was sequenced for a study of blood T cell repertoires in COVID-19. In the study overall: From T cells, B-cell-depleted T cells, or PBMCs came the material, which was cDNA or gDNA.

This CDR3 contains 13 residues. Germline V gene data show CDR1 as GTSNPN and CDR2 as SVGIG (reference sequence). The V end was cut by 2 bases, the J end by 8 bases, with 15 bases between. This clone turned up a few times. Libraries were prepared by immunoSEQ multiplex PCR; TCRdb keeps only in-frame clonotypes and omits some of them. Here the sample spans approximately 75,000 clones, roughly 84% being singletons. The sample was peripheral blood. The source of this sequence is a man aged 30 to 39 with COVID-19, enrolled during active disease. The chain employs TRBV30 and TRBJ1-1, with D maybe TRBD1 (5 bases). In DNA form, the CDR3 reads TGTGCCTGGAGTCGTCAGGGCGGGGCGGAAGCTTTCTTT. Its translation: CAWSRQGGAEAFF.